Shown below are 8 T cell receptor beta chains from a single sample sequenced in a study of blood T cell repertoires in COVID-19. Profiling relied on immunoSEQ multiplex PCR, and the TCRdb table lists in-frame clones only, not all of them. The sample contains 90,000 to 120,000 clones, roughly 80% of which appear only once. Sequenced input: peripheral blood. The receptors were gathered from a human donor in a cohort sampled during active COVID-19.

The chain recombines TRBV2 with TRBJ2-7; 7 nucleotides line up with TRBD2. Trimming cost V 4 bases and J 7 bases; bases outside gene matches: 7. The CDR3 is 13 residues long. Germline-derived CDR1 and CDR2 are SNHLY and FYNNEI. CDR3 nucleotide sequence: TGTGCCAGCAGTGGGGGACTATTGAAGGAGCAGTACTTC. Translation gives CASSGGLLKEQYF.

This clone is a singleton in its sample. This sequence joins TRBV19 and TRBJ2-4, with 12 bases fitting TRBD1. V shed 3 bases and J 1 base; nucleotides not matched to a gene: 1. The CDR3 has 16 amino acids. Germline V CDR1 and CDR2: LNHDA, SQIVND (reference sequence). The CDR3 bases are TGTGCCAGTAGTATGGGACAGGGGGCCGCCAAAAACATTCAGTACTTC. Translation: CASSMGQGAAKNIQYF. Full variable domain (remainder filled in from reference TRBV19 and TRBJ2-4): DGGITQSPKYLFRKEGQNVTLSCEQNLNHDAMYWYRQDPGQGLRLIYYSQIVNDFQKGDIAEGYSVSREKKESFPLTVTSAQKNPTAFYLCASSMGQGAAKNIQYFGAGTRLSVL.

For the CDR3, the DNA is TGTGCCAGCAGGGAGCCGACCCAATACAATGAGCAGTTCTTC. Translating gives CASREPTQYNEQFF. The chain carries TRBV6-5 and TRBJ2-1; D gene ambiguous. CDR3 size: 14 residues. Looked up from germline, CDR1 is MNHEY and CDR2 is SVGAGI. V was pared by 6 bases and J by 4 bases, with 13 bases between.

The chain recombines TRBV19 with TRBJ2-1; TRBD2 aligns across 8 bases. The junction had 12 bases not matched to a gene; V was cut back by 2 bases and J by 9 bases. The germline CDR1 and CDR2 sequences are LNHDA and SQIVND (reference sequence). CDR3 size: 16 residues. As DNA, the CDR3 is TGTGCCAGTAGTATAAGGAGCGGGAGTTTGTCGGGTGAGCAGTTCTTC. It translates to CASSIRSGSLSGEQFF.

This clone was found a few times. The V gene is TRBV11-2, the J gene TRBJ2-5, with D possibly TRBD2 on 6 matching bases. The germline V gene encodes CDR1 SGHAT and CDR2 FQNNGV. With 0 bases removed from V and 4 bases from J, the gap between germline ends came to 15 bases. The length of the CDR3 is 16 residues. The CDR3, as DNA: TGTGCCAGCAGCTTAGATGTCGGGAGCTTCTTAGAGACCCAGTACTTC. Its translation: CASSLDVGSFLETQYF.

The chain links TRBV7-2 to TRBJ2-1, with TRBD1 identical over 8 bases. Germline V gene lookup returns CDR1 SGHTA and CDR2 FQGNSA. The length of the CDR3 is 15 residues. V shed 5 bases, J shed 4 bases, and the junction held 7 bases outside the gene matches. CDR3 loop: CASSLGTGRYNEQFF. CDR3 in DNA: TGTGCCAGCAGCCTCGGGACAGGCCGTTACAATGAGCAGTTCTTC. Supplemented by reference TRBV7-2 and TRBJ2-1, the full variable domain reads GAGVSQSPSNKVTEKGKDVELRCDPISGHTALYWYRQSLGQGLEFLIYFQGNSAPDKSGLPSDRFSAERTGGSVSTLTIQRTQQEDSAVYLCASSLGTGRYNEQFFGPGTRLTVL.

The chain employs TRBV6-5 and TRBJ1-5; TRBD1 is a possible D gene (6 bases). Trimming removed 6 bases from V and 4 bases from J, with 16 bases in between. This CDR3 has 15 amino acids. From germline, CDR1 is MNHEY and CDR2 SVGAGI. The CDR3 bases are TGTGCCAGCAGAAATAGGACAGAACTTAATCAGCCCCAGCATTTT. This codes for CASRNRTELNQPQHF.

The gene calls are TRBV7-2 and TRBJ2-1, with 12 bases fitting TRBD2. The CDR3 runs to 16 residues. Germline CDR1 is SGHTA and CDR2 is FQGNSA. After removal of 5 bases from V and 4 bases from J, the junction contained 6 bases not matched to a gene. CDR3 protein: CASSIETSGSYNEQFF. In nucleotides, the CDR3 is TGTGCCAGCAGCATCGAGACTAGCGGGAGTTACAATGAGCAGTTCTTC.